This T cell receptor (beta chain) emerged from a study of blood T cell repertoires in COVID-19 (dated by TCRdb to between 2020 and 2021). Background on the whole study: Samples from collaborators originated in the United States, Italy and Spain and spanned both the acute and convalescent phases of COVID-19. The material from the prospective study consisted of cDNA or gDNA derived from T cells, B-cell-depleted T cells, or PBMCs. Deeply sampled blood TCRbeta repertoires from subjects exposed to, actively infected with, or recovered from COVID-19 were included in the dataset. The repertoires were made available in a free public database intended to serve as a resource for research on the immune response to SARS-CoV-2. The samples were drawn from two sources: the first 160 participants of the ongoing ImmuneRACE study, and 1,254 subjects contributed by 6 global collaborators. The sample metadata nearly always contained a de-identified subject ID, COVID-19 status, age in years and sex. Where HLA class I and class II types were available, the types were taken from metadata supplied by the sample provider, not from assay-based typing. Broad study findings and their caveats: How much clinical and demographic metadata was included differed by source and by participant, and the metadata was provided uncurated.

Each collaborating institution followed its own protocols to collect whole blood in K2EDTA tubes. For TCRbeta analysis, collaborators shipped samples in one of three forms: frozen whole blood, isolated PBMCs, or DNA extracted from either of those sample types. Sequences LNHDA (CDR1) and SQIVND (CDR2) are obtained from the germline V gene (reference sequence). From the cysteine up to the phenylalanine, the CDR3 has a length of 14 residues. The retained sequence is limited to the CDR3, 42 bases, with the frame set at the first base. Unmatched junction bases come to 6, with V trimmed by 6 bases and J by 4 bases. The immunoSEQ Assay, a bias-controlled multiplex PCR, was used to amplify TCRbeta CDR3 regions from genomic DNA. In the authors' own workflow: The number of nucleated cells in each sample was estimated from the amplification of reference gene primers within the assay. To quantify the absolute abundance of each unique TCRbeta CDR3 rearrangement, sequence reads were collapsed and filtered. Productive Simpson clonality was computed per sample as the square root of Simpson's diversity index over productive rearrangements. The immuneACCESS repertoire file appears here via TCRdb, limited to in-frame rearrangements. These files lack a portion of the clones; in checked studies, under half of the deficit traces to unresolved V genes, and the cause of the others is not known. Clone size and V and J calls were adopted from that table, with D and trimming inferred from the DNA. The sample table records 200,000 to 300,000 clones; around 81% of these occur just once. More than 6% of the sample is held by the ten biggest clonotypes.

Comments on this clone: Its cognate antigen has yet to be identified. Per-base quality was not reported, and no clone a single base away is much larger than it.

This sequence was found in a woman in her sixties or seventies with active or convalescent COVID-19. Recombination linked TRBV19 to TRBJ1-3, with 7 bases aligning to TRBD1. Sample: peripheral blood. For the CDR3, the sequence is CASRNRGTGNTIYF. The nucleotide sequence reads as follows: TGTGCCAGTAGGAACAGGGGTACCGGAAACACCATATATTTT. Beyond the CDR3, the reference TRBV19 and TRBJ1-3 genes provide the residues; the full variable domain reads: DGGITQSPKYLFRKEGQNVTLSCEQNLNHDAMYWYRQDPGQGLRLIYYSQIVNDFQKGDIAEGYSVSREKKESFPLTVTSAQKNPTAFYLCASRNRGTGNTIYFGEGSWLTVV.